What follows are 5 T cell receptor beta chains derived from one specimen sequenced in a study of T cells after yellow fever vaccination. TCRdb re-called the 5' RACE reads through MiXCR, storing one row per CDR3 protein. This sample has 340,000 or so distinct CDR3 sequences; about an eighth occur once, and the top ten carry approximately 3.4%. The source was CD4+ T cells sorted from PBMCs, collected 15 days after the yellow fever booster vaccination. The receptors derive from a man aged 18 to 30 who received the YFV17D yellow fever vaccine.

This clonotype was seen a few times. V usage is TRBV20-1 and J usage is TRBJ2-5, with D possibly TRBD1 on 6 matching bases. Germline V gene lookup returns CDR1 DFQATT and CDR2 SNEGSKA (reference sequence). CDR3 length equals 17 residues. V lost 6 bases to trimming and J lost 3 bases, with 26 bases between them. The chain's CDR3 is CSASGMVWTVREETQYF. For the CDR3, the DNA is TGCAGTGCCAGTGGGATGGTTTGGACAGTTCGAGAAGAGACCCAGTACTTC.

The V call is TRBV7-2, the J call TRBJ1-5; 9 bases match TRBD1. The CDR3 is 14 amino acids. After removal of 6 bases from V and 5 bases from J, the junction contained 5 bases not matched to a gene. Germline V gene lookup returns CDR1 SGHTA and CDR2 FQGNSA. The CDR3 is CASSPQGAHQPQHF. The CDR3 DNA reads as TGTGCCAGCAGTCCACAGGGGGCGCATCAGCCCCAGCATTTT.

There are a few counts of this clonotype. Here the CDR3 reads CASSLEPGTEAFF. The CDR3 DNA sequence: TGTGCCAGCAGCTTAGAGCCAGGAACTGAAGCTTTCTTT. The V and J genes are TRBV7-9 and TRBJ1-1; D ambiguous. Germline V gene data show CDR1 as SEHNR and CDR2 as FQNEAQ (reference sequence). The CDR3 sequence is 13 residues long. Trimming pared 1 base from V and 5 bases from J, leaving 8 bases between. Full variable domain (remainder filled in from reference TRBV7-9 and TRBJ1-1): DTGVSQNPRHKITKRGQNVTFRCDPISEHNRLYWYRQTLGQGPEFLTYFQNEAQLEKSRLLSDRFSAERPKGSFSTLEIQRTEQGDSAMYLCASSLEPGTEAFFGQGTRLTVV.

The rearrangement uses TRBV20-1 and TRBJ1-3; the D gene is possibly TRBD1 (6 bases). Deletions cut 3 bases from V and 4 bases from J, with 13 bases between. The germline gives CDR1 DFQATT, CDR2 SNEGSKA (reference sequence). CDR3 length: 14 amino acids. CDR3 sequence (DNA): TGCAGTGCTAGTCTTTTCAGGGGCGGAAACACCATATATTTT. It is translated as CSASLFRGGNTIYF.

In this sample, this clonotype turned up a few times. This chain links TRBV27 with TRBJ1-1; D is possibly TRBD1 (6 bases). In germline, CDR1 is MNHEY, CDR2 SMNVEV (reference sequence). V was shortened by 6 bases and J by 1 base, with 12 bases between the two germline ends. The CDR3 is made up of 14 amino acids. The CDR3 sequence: CASSRQATNTEAFF. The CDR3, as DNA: TGTGCCAGCAGCCGACAGGCGACGAACACTGAAGCTTTCTTT.